This is a list of T cell receptor delta chains from one sample in a study of gamma-delta chains in newborns, infants, children. TCRdb re-analyzed the reads via CATT. The profile shows a few thousand delta-chain clones, roughly 0.53% of them singletons. Sequenced material: blood. These receptors all come from a child who was a newborn, infant or young child, either healthy, febrile or measles-vaccinated (not recorded which). Both conserved end residues are part of each CDR3. The D gene is left open where the match is weak. Some rows have no size entry. The others give once, few or many, or a class for an expanded clone.

v_gene	j_gene	d_gene	abundance	CDR3nt	CDR3aa
TRDV2	TRDJ1	TRDD3	large	TGTGCCTGTGACACCTGGGGATACGCCGATAAACTCATCTTT	CACDTWGYADKLIF
TRDV2	TRDJ2	TRDD3	medium-sized	TGTGCCTGTGACCCACTGGGGGATACCCGCGCGACAGCACAACTCTTCTTT	CACDPLGDTRATAQLFF
TRDV2	TRDJ3	TRDD3	large	TGTGCCTGTGACACCGTAAACTGGGGGTCAAGCTCCTGGGACACCCGACAGATGTTTTTC	CACDTVNWGSSSWDTRQMFF
TRDV3	TRDJ3	TRDD3	few	TGTGCCTTTACTGGGGGGAGCCCCTGGGACACCCGACAGATGTTTTTC	CAFTGGSPWDTRQMFF
TRDV2	TRDJ3	TRDD3	medium-sized	TGTGCCTGTGACACATCTGGGGGATACGCTAGCTCCTGGGACACCCGACAGATGTTTTTC	CACDTSGGYASSWDTRQMFF
TRDV2	TRDJ1	TRDD3	medium-sized	TGTGCCTGTGACCCCGTACTGGGGGATACTCGTACCTGGACCGATAAACTCATCTTT	CACDPVLGDTRTWTDKLIF
TRDV2	TRDJ3	TRDD3	medium-sized	TGTGCCTGTGACACTGGGGGATTCCGCTCCTGGGACACCCGACAGATGTTTTTC	CACDTGGFRSWDTRQMFF
TRDV2	TRDJ3	TRDD3	medium-sized	TGTGCCTGTGACCGCACTGGGGGATACGGCTCCTGGGACACCCGACAGATGTTTTTC	CACDRTGGYGSWDTRQMFF
TRDV2	TRDJ3	TRDD3	few	TGTGCCTGTGAATATGGGGGAAGCTCCTTGGACACCCGACAGATGTTTTTC	CACEYGGSSLDTRQMFF
TRAV29/DV5	TRDJ2	TRDD3	medium-sized	TGTGCAGCAAGCTGGGGGATAGCTTTGACAGCACAACTCTTCTTT	CAASWGIALTAQLFF
TRDV2	TRDJ3	TRDD3	medium-sized	TGTGCCTGTGACACCACCTGGGGGATACGTGGCTGGGACACCCGACAGATGTTTTTC	CACDTTWGIRGWDTRQMFF
TRDV1	TRDJ1	TRDD3	many	TGTGCTCTTGGGGAAGTATATAGGACTGGGGGATCGTACACCGATAAACTCATCTTT	CALGEVYRTGGSYTDKLIF
TRDV2	TRDJ3	TRDD3	medium-sized	TGTGCCTGTGACATACTGGGGGATACCTCCTGGGACACCCGACAGATGTTTTTC	CACDILGDTSWDTRQMFF
TRDV2	TRDJ3	NA	medium-sized	TGTGCCTGTGACACCTGGGGACCCTCCTGGGACACCCGACAGATGTTTTTC	CACDTWGPSWDTRQMFF
TRDV3	TRDJ3	TRDD3	medium-sized	TGTGCCTCCTCTACTGGGGGGCCTTCCTGGGACACCCGACAGATGTTTTTC	CASSTGGPSWDTRQMFF
TRDV2	TRDJ3	TRDD3	NA	TGTGCCTGTGACACTGGGAACTGGGGGAGCTCCTGGGACACCCGACAGATGTTCTTC	CACDTGNWGSSWDTRQMFF
TRDV2	TRDJ1	NA	large	TGTGCCTGTGACACCGTGGGCGTTTACACCGATAAACTCATCTTT	CACDTVGVYTDKLIF
TRDV2	TRDJ3	TRDD3	medium-sized	TGTGCCTGTGACACCGTGGAAACTGGGGGACGGAGCTCCTGGGACACCCGACAGATGTTTTTC	CACDTVETGGRSSWDTRQMFF
TRDV2	TRDJ3	TRDD3	NA	TGTGCCTGTGACACTCCGCCACTACTGGGGGCCCCCTCCTGGGACACCCGACAGATGTTTTTC	CACDTPPLLGAPSWDTRQMFF
TRDV3	TRDJ3	NA	few	TGTGCCTTGTCCGGGAGGGCCTGGGACACCCGACAGATGTTTTTC	CALSGRAWDTRQMFF
TRDV2	TRDJ1	TRDD3	large	TGTGCCTGTGACACAGGGGGATACACCGATAAACTCATCTTT	CACDTGGYTDKLIF
TRDV2	TRDJ3	TRDD3	few	TGTGCCTGTGACCCTCTACTGGGGGGTACCTCCTGGGACACCCGACAGACGTTTTTC	CACDPLLGGTSWDTRQTFF